Listed below are T cell receptor beta chains from one sample, sequenced in a study of T cells in Graves' hyperthyroidism and ophthalmopathy. TCRdb re-called the multiplex PCR reads with MiXCR, one entry per CDR3 protein. The table includes under 600,000 distinct CDR3 sequences, approximately 16% detected once. The sample was blood. These receptors were collected from a woman aged 40 to 49 with Graves' ophthalmopathy. The CDR3 runs from the conserved cysteine through the conserved F or W. The order of the fields is V gene, D gene, J gene, clone size, CDR3 DNA, CDR3 protein. D genes are given only for firm matches. Expanded clones are given a class, and other clones once, few, many or no size at all.

TRBV2	-	TRBJ1-5	many	TGTGCCAGCAGTGAAGGGTTGGGATATCAGCCCCAGCATTTT	CASSEGLGYQPQHF
TRBV7-9	TRBD2	TRBJ2-7	once	TGCGCCAGCAGCTTGGAACTAGCGGGAGGTAGCTCCTACGAGCAGTACTTC	CASSLELAGGSSYEQYF
TRBV2	TRBD1	TRBJ1-1	many	TGTGCCAGCAGTCGGACAGGAAGTCTGAACACTGAAGCTTTCTTT	CASSRTGSLNTEAFF
TRBV11-1	TRBD2	TRBJ2-1	many	TGTGCCAGCAGCTTAGAAACCAGCGGGACTAGCGTCTACAATGAGCAGTTCTTC	CASSLETSGTSVYNEQFF
TRBV6-5	-	TRBJ2-5	many	TGTGCCAGCAGTTACATCCAGGGTAGGGCCCAGTACTTC	CASSYIQGRAQYF
TRBV10-3	-	TRBJ2-1	many	TGTGCCATCAGCGCGAGTGGTGAGCAGTTCTTC	CAISASGEQFF
TRBV29-1	-	TRBJ2-6	-	TGCAGCGCACAAGGAGGGGACGATAGCTCTGGGGCCAACGTCCTGACTTTC	CSAQGGDDSSGANVLTF
TRBV5-1	-	TRBJ2-1	-	TGCGCCAGCAGCTTGGGGTACGTCAACAATGAGCAGTTCTTC	CASSLGYVNNEQFF
TRBV2	TRBD2	TRBJ2-5	-	TGTGCCAGCAGCGAGGGGGGGCTAGCGGGAGATCGGGAGACCCAGTACTTC	CASSEGGLAGDRETQYF
TRBV2	-	TRBJ2-5	few	TGTGCCAGCAGTGAATCTTGGGGTCTTGGGGGCTGGGAGACCCAGTACTTC	CASSESWGLGGWETQYF
TRBV6-1	-	TRBJ2-1	-	TGTGCCAGCAAGATGGCGGGGAGTTACAATGAGCAGTTCTTC	CASKMAGSYNEQFF
TRBV20-1	TRBD2	TRBJ2-1	many	TGCAGTGCTAGACGATTTGGGACTAGCGGTACCATCCCCTATGAGCAGTTCTTC	CSARRFGTSGTIPYEQFF
TRBV28	-	TRBJ2-7	-	TGTGCCAGCAGTTTAGGCCGGGGTAGCGACGAGCAGTACTTC	CASSLGRGSDEQYF
TRBV5-5	-	TRBJ1-1	many	TGTGCCAGCAGCTTGCCGCACAATAGGGGGAACACTGAAGCTTTCTTT	CASSLPHNRGNTEAFF
TRBV5-1	-	TRBJ2-3	few	TGCGCCATTCCGCCAGTGTCTTATCAAACAGATACGCAGTATTTT	CAIPPVSYQTDTQYF
TRBV4-1	-	TRBJ1-2	-	TGCGCCAGCAGCCAAGATGCATTTAACTATGGCTACACCTTC	CASSQDAFNYGYTF
TRBV28	-	TRBJ2-3	many	TGTGCCAGCAGTTTTGAGGAGCTAGAGCCGGATACGCAGTATTTT	CASSFEELEPDTQYF
TRBV7-9	TRBD1	TRBJ2-7	few	TGTGCCAGCAGCTTAGTTGCAGGGGGCGTCGACGAGCAGTACTTC	CASSLVAGGVDEQYF
TRBV2	TRBD2	TRBJ2-7	many	TGTGCCAGCAGTGATCATATAGGGCGGGAGATCCCCTACGAGCAGTACTTC	CASSDHIGREIPYEQYF
TRBV2	TRBD1	TRBJ1-2	many	TGTGCCAGCCGGACAGGGGGCTTGGGTGGCTACACCTTC	CASRTGGLGGYTF
TRBV3-1	-	TRBJ2-1	many	TGTGCCAGCAGCCACGCCCCCAATGAGCAGTTCTTC	CASSHAPNEQFF
TRBV24-1	TRBD1	TRBJ2-7	-	TGTGCCACCAGTGACCGGACAGGGGGCAGGGACGAGCAGTACTTC	CATSDRTGGRDEQYF
TRBV5-6	-	TRBJ2-1	many	TGTGCCAGCAGCTTGGCCAGGGGTGTGTATGAGCAGTTCTTC	CASSLARGVYEQFF
TRBV20-1	TRBD2	TRBJ2-3	many	TGCAGTGCTGTAAATCTAGCGGGGCGCACAGATACGCAGTATTTT	CSAVNLAGRTDTQYF
TRBV6-2/TRBV6-3	TRBD2	TRBJ2-1	-	TGTGCCAGCAGACGCGTTGGGACTAGCGGGAGGGGGGGCTACAATGAGCAGTTCTTC	CASRRVGTSGRGGYNEQFF
TRBV13	-	TRBJ1-6	-	TGTGCCAGCAGCTTACGACAGTTCGGCTCACCCCTCCACTTT	CASSLRQFGSPLHF
TRBV5-1	TRBD1	TRBJ2-1	many	TGCGCCAGCAGCCGGGACAGGGGTAATGAGCAGTTCTTC	CASSRDRGNEQFF
TRBV7-3	TRBD2	TRBJ2-1	many	TGTGCCAGCAGCTTAACGGGAGGGTTGGATAATGAGCAGTTCTTC	CASSLTGGLDNEQFF
TRBV7-9	-	TRBJ2-7	many	TGTGCCAGCAGCTTAACTAGCAGTAACGAGCAGTACTTC	CASSLTSSNEQYF
TRBV3-1	-	TRBJ1-6	few	TGTGCCAGCAGCCAAGATAGAGGGACACATAATTCACCCCTCCACTTT	CASSQDRGTHNSPLHF
TRBV27	TRBD1	TRBJ1-2	-	TGTGCCAGCGGAGACAGGGGAGCGGACTATGGCTACACCTTC	CASGDRGADYGYTF
TRBV11-2	TRBD1	TRBJ2-1	many	TGTGCCAGCAGCCCAGGGGACAGGAGAGGCCACAATGAGCAGTTCTTC	CASSPGDRRGHNEQFF
TRBV19	-	TRBJ2-3	-	TGTGCCAGTAGTATGGCTGGCACAGATACGCAGTATTTT	CASSMAGTDTQYF
TRBV12-3/TRBV12-4	-	TRBJ1-2	many	TGTGCCAGCAGTTGGGACGACTATGGCTACACCTTC	CASSWDDYGYTF
TRBV28	TRBD1	TRBJ2-1	many	TGTGCCAGCAGTGTGGGGACAGGGGTCAATGAGCAGTTCTTC	CASSVGTGVNEQFF
TRBV11-2	-	TRBJ1-6	many	TGTGCCAGCAGCTCCAGGGATTTAAATTCACCCCTCCACTTT	CASSSRDLNSPLHF
TRBV20-1	TRBD2	TRBJ2-5	-	TGCAGTGCTAGAAATCCGGGACTAGCAAGTGAGACCCAGTACTTC	CSARNPGLASETQYF
TRBV6-1	-	TRBJ1-6	once	TGTGCCAGCAGTGAACTAGCGGGCAGGGAGAATTCACCCCTCCACTTT	CASSELAGRENSPLHF
TRBV2	-	TRBJ2-3	many	TGTGCCAGCAGCGGCGGCAATAGGGGCTTCACAGATACGCAGTATTTT	CASSGGNRGFTDTQYF
TRBV5-1	TRBD2	TRBJ2-1	many	TGCGCCAGCAGCGCGGGACTATATACCTACAATGAGCAGTTCTTC	CASSAGLYTYNEQFF
TRBV10-3	TRBD1	TRBJ1-1	many	TGTGCCATCAGTAGGTCAGGGGGGACTGAAGCTTTCTTT	CAISRSGGTEAFF
TRBV2	-	TRBJ2-3	many	TGTGCCAGCTTTAAAAGCGGGCCTCCCACAGATACGCAGTATTTT	CASFKSGPPTDTQYF
TRBV28	-	TRBJ2-3	few	TGTGCCAGCAGTTTACCTAGCTACAGTTCCACAGATACGCAGTATTTT	CASSLPSYSSTDTQYF
TRBV12-3/TRBV12-4	-	TRBJ2-1	few	TGTGCCAGCAGTTTCGGGGGCCTAGCCTACAATGAGCAGTTCTTC	CASSFGGLAYNEQFF
TRBV5-1	-	TRBJ2-5	many	TGCGCCAGCAGCCAGGACACAGGGACGGAGACCCAGTACTTC	CASSQDTGTETQYF
TRBV7-9	TRBD2	TRBJ2-7	many	TGTGCCAGCAGCTTACTTACTCGGCGGGAGGGCTATTCCTACGAGCAGTACTTC	CASSLLTRREGYSYEQYF
TRBV27	TRBD1	TRBJ2-1	-	TGTGCCAGCAGTAGGGACAGGGGTTCGGATGAGCGGTACTTC	CASSRDRGSDERYF
TRBV11-2	-	TRBJ1-6	many	TGTGCCAGCAGCTTACGGACACATAGCTCCTATAATTCACCCCTCCACTTT	CASSLRTHSSYNSPLHF
TRBV18	-	TRBJ2-5	many	TGTGCCAGCTCACCACCGCTGCAGGAACAAGAGACCCAGTACTTC	CASSPPLQEQETQYF
TRBV13	TRBD1	TRBJ2-7	-	TGTGCCAGCAGCTTGGACAGGAGATCCTACGAGCAGTACTTC	CASSLDRRSYEQYF